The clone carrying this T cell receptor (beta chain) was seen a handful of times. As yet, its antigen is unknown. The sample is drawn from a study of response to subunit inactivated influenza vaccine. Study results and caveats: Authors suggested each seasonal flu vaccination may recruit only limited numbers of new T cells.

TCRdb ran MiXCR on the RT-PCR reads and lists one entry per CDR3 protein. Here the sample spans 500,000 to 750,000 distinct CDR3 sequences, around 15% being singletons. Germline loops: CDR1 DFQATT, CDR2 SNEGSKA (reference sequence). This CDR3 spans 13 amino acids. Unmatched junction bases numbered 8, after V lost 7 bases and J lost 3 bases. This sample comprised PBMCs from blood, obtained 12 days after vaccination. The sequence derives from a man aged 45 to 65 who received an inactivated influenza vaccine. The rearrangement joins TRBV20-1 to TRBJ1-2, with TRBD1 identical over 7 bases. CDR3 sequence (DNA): TGCAGTGTGCCGGACAGGAGGGACTATGGCTACACCTTC. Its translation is CSVPDRRDYGYTF.